This is a list of T cell receptor beta chains from one sample in a study of T cells in localized non-small cell lung cancer. The method was immunoSEQ multiplex PCR; TCRdb's version includes in-frame clones alone and lacks a portion of them. The sample yields 20,000 to 30,000 clones, about 81% seen once. Sequencing was performed on peripheral blood, taken before any cancer treatment. Source of these receptors: a woman aged 40-69 years with stage I lung adenocarcinoma. Each CDR3 is given with its conserved first and last residue. D genes are given only for firm matches. Rows may omit the clone size; those that give it use once, few, many or a size class.

v_gene,d_gene,abundance,j_gene,CDR3nt,CDR3aa
TRBV9,.,.,TRBJ1-1,TGTGCCAGCAGCGTAGGGCTGGGGGCGAAAGCTTTCTTT,CASSVGLGAKAFF
TRBV7-9,.,.,TRBJ1-1,TGTGCCAGCAGCTTAGGAGGGACCCGTGAAGCTTTCTTT,CASSLGGTREAFF
TRBV12-5,.,.,TRBJ1-1,TGTGCTAGTCAAACCGTGCGGGGGACTGAAGCTTTCTTT,CASQTVRGTEAFF
TRBV2,.,.,TRBJ2-7,TGTGCCAGCAGTGAAATCAGCCCCTACGAGCAGTACTTC,CASSEISPYEQYF
TRBV7-6,.,.,TRBJ1-4,TGTGCCAGCAGCTTAAGAAGGGGTGCAACTAATGAAAAACTGTTTTTT,CASSLRRGATNEKLFF
TRBV18,.,.,TRBJ1-1,TGTGCCAGCTCACCGATTCACAACACTGAAGCTTTCTTT,CASSPIHNTEAFF
TRBV2,TRBD1,.,TRBJ2-7,TGTGCCAGCAGTGAGAGGGGGCGCGACGACGAGCAGTACTTC,CASSERGRDDEQYF
TRBV5-1,.,.,TRBJ1-2,TGCGCCAGCAGTATCGAGGGCGTAAGTTATGATGGCTACACCTTC,CASSIEGVSYDGYTF
TRBV7-9,.,.,TRBJ1-5,TGTGCCAGCAGCTTCGGGGCGGGAGGCAATCAGCCCCAGCATTTT,CASSFGAGGNQPQHF
TRBV7-8,TRBD2,.,TRBJ2-3,TGTGCCAGCAGCTTAGTAATAGCGGGGGGGAACACAGATACGCAGTATTTT,CASSLVIAGGNTDTQYF
TRBV4-1,TRBD1,few,TRBJ1-4,TGCGCCAGCAGCCACGAACCGGGACAGGGAAACGAAAAACTGTTTTTT,CASSHEPGQGNEKLFF
TRBV11-2,TRBD2,few,TRBJ2-5,TGTGCCAGCAGCGGTCGCAGCGGGGGCCCTCGGGGGTTAGAGACCCAGTACTTC,CASSGRSGGPRGLETQYF
TRBV7-2,.,.,TRBJ1-4,TGTGCCAGCAGCTTGGGGCAGAATGAAAAACTGTTTTTT,CASSLGQNEKLFF
TRBV6-1,.,.,TRBJ2-2,TGTGCCAGCAGTAGCCTCATCACCGGGGAGCTGTTTTTT,CASSSLITGELFF
TRBV9,.,.,TRBJ1-6,TGTGCCAGCAGCCCCACACAGGGTAATTCACCCCTCCACTTT,CASSPTQGNSPLHF
TRBV19,.,.,TRBJ2-1,TGTGCCAGTAGTATAAACCCTAGCCTTAGTGAGCAGTTCTTC,CASSINPSLSEQFF
TRBV18,.,.,TRBJ1-4,TGTGCCAGCTCACCGCCCCCAGGGGCTAATGAAAAACTGTTTTTT,CASSPPPGANEKLFF
TRBV4-3,.,few,TRBJ1-4,TGCGCCAGCAGCCGAAACCTCCGACAGGTTGCAACTAATGAAAAACTGTTTTTT,CASSRNLRQVATNEKLFF
TRBV7-9,TRBD2,.,TRBJ2-3,TGTGCCAGCAGAGCGGGGGGCCCTAGCACAGATACGCAGTATTTT,CASRAGGPSTDTQYF
TRBV4-1,TRBD1,once,TRBJ2-7,TGCGCCAGCAGCCAAGATCAGGGGGCTACCCTCTCCTACGAGCAGTACTTC,CASSQDQGATLSYEQYF
TRBV12-5,TRBD1,.,TRBJ1-5,TGTGCTAGTGGTTGGGGACAGTTCAATCAGCCCCAGCATTTT,CASGWGQFNQPQHF
TRBV7-9,.,.,TRBJ2-5,TGTGCCAGCAGCTTAGCTCTTGGGGAGACCCAGTACTTC,CASSLALGETQYF
TRBV6-1,.,once,TRBJ2-5,TGTGCCAGCAAAACATTATGGACCGAAGAGACCCAGTACTTC,CASKTLWTEETQYF
TRBV7-9,TRBD1,.,TRBJ2-1,TGTGCCAGCAGCTTAAGAGGGGGCGCCGACGTCGATGAGCAGTTCTTC,CASSLRGGADVDEQFF
TRBV30,.,.,TRBJ1-2,TGTGCCTGTTCAGGGTATGGCTACACCTTC,CACSGYGYTF
TRBV5-6,TRBD1,.,TRBJ1-1,TGTGCCAGCAGGCGGGACAGTCTGAACACTGAAGCTTTCTTT,CASRRDSLNTEAFF
TRBV5-1,.,.,TRBJ2-7,TGCGCCAGCAGCTTCGACGGTTCCTACGAGCAGTACTTC,CASSFDGSYEQYF
TRBV7-2,TRBD1,once,TRBJ1-6,TGTGCCAGCAGCTTGAGACAGGGAAATAATTCACCCCTCCACTTT,CASSLRQGNNSPLHF
TRBV10-3,.,.,TRBJ1-5,TGTGCCATCAGTGAGGCGTCTTTGGGGGATCAGCCCCAGCATTTT,CAISEASLGDQPQHF
TRBV2,.,once,TRBJ1-1,TGTGCCAGCCGGAAATCAATGAACACTGAAGCTTTCTTT,CASRKSMNTEAFF
TRBV9,.,.,TRBJ2-1,TGTGCCAGCAGCGCACTACTAGGTCGAGGAGAGCAGTTCTTC,CASSALLGRGEQFF
TRBV5-1,TRBD1,.,TRBJ1-3,TGCGCCAGCAGCCGGCCGGACAGGGACTCTGGAAACACCATATATTTT,CASSRPDRDSGNTIYF
TRBV6-1,.,.,TRBJ1-6,TGTGCCAGCGGAGGGGCCCTACAAGAATCACCCCTCCACTTT,CASGGALQESPLHF
TRBV7-9,TRBD2,.,TRBJ2-3,TGTGCCAGCAGCCCATATAGCGGGGGGGCCACGGCGCAGTATTTT,CASSPYSGGATAQYF
TRBV5-1,.,.,TRBJ1-4,TGCGCCAGCAGTCTTGGGACAACTAATGAAAAACTGTTTTTT,CASSLGTTNEKLFF
TRBV4-1,.,.,TRBJ2-3,TGCGCCAGCAGCCAATTTCTAGAAGTTCAAGATACGCAGTATTTT,CASSQFLEVQDTQYF
TRBV19,.,.,TRBJ1-5,TGTGCCAGTAGTATTTTGGGCCGAGATGGCAATCAGCCCCAGCATTTT,CASSILGRDGNQPQHF
TRBV5-6,.,.,TRBJ1-1,TGTGCCAGCAGTCTTGGACTGGCCACTGAAGCTTTCTTT,CASSLGLATEAFF
TRBV18,TRBD1,.,TRBJ1-4,TGTGCCAGCTCACCGGACAGGCGCGGCGAAAAACTGTTTTTT,CASSPDRRGEKLFF
TRBV4-3,TRBD2,.,TRBJ2-7,TGCGCCAGCAGCCAAGATCCCGTGGGCAGGGCGGGTAGCGGGGGGCTCTACGAGCAGTACTTC,CASSQDPVGRAGSGGLYEQYF
TRBV7-9,.,.,TRBJ1-2,TGTGCCAGCAGCTTAGCAGTAGCTAACTATGGCTACACCTTC,CASSLAVANYGYTF
TRBV5-6,.,.,TRBJ1-1,TGTGCCAGCAGCTTGAATAGGGGCAGGGAAGCTTTCTTT,CASSLNRGREAFF
TRBV23-1,TRBD2,.,TRBJ2-3,TGCGCCAGCAGTCAATCCGGGACTAGCGGGGGGAGAGATACGCAGTATTTT,CASSQSGTSGGRDTQYF
TRBV27,.,few,TRBJ2-3,TGTGCCAGCAGTCCCTATAACACAGATACGCAGTATTTT,CASSPYNTDTQYF
TRBV11-1,.,.,TRBJ2-7,TGTGCCAGCAGTATCCTCCTATCGCAGGGATCTGGCGAGCAGTACTTC,CASSILLSQGSGEQYF
TRBV4-3,.,.,TRBJ1-1,TGCGCCAGCAGCCAAGATCTTCTGAAAGCAGAAGCTTTCTTT,CASSQDLLKAEAFF
TRBV5-1,TRBD2,.,TRBJ2-7,TGCGCCAGCAGTCCTCGAGGACTAGCGGGGGCAAGCTCCTACGAGCAGTACTTC,CASSPRGLAGASSYEQYF
TRBV12-5,.,.,TRBJ2-1,TGTGCTAGTGGTCCGGGGGCAGGGGGAAGATACAATGAGCAGTTCTTC,CASGPGAGGRYNEQFF
TRBV6-5,.,.,TRBJ2-7,TGTGCCAGCAGTTATGGCAAGAACTACGAGCAGTACTTC,CASSYGKNYEQYF
TRBV10-3,.,.,TRBJ1-6,TGTGCCATCAGGGGGGATACCTATAATTCACCCCTCCACTTT,CAIRGDTYNSPLHF
TRBV13,.,.,TRBJ2-5,TGTGCCAGCAGCTTAGGAGGGGATCAAGAGACCCAGTACTTC,CASSLGGDQETQYF
TRBV19,.,.,TRBJ1-4,TGTGCCAGTGGGGACCAGGGTCATAATGAAAAACTGTTTTTT,CASGDQGHNEKLFF
TRBV30,.,.,TRBJ2-6,TGTGCCTGGAGTGCAGGGGGGGTCTCTGGGGCCAACGTCCTGACTTTC,CAWSAGGVSGANVLTF
TRBV2,TRBD1,.,TRBJ1-2,TGTGCCAGCAGTGGGGTGGACAGGGGGAACTACTATGGCTACACCTTC,CASSGVDRGNYYGYTF